The entry below gives a single T cell receptor (beta chain) sequence along with its context. Losses at the gene ends were 4 bases for V and 3 bases for J; bases not matched to a gene: 3. CDR1 and CDR2 from the germline V gene are KGHDR and SFDVKD. The CDR3 runs 15 residues. This specimen comes from a study of blood T cell repertoires in COVID-19. Study-level background: Sources were T cells, B-cell-depleted T cells, or PBMCs; the material itself was cDNA or gDNA.

Produced via immunoSEQ multiplex PCR; TCRdb's table is partial and in-frame only. The table lists roughly 200,000 clones, approximately 91% of them singletons. The genes are TRBV24-1 and TRBJ2-3; 10 bases agree with TRBD1. Sequencing used peripheral blood. This clonotype was obtained from a woman in her thirties or forties who had recovered from COVID-19. Written as DNA, the CDR3 is TGTGCCACCAGTGACCTGGACAGGGGGACAGATACGCAGTATTTT. This encodes CATSDLDRGTDTQYF.